This T cell receptor (beta chain) was recovered during a study of a mutant IDH1 vaccine in newly diagnosed glioma. Study as a whole: The patients were given eight vaccinations, one each in weeks 1, 3, 5, 7, 11, 15, 19 and 23.

Sequenced by immunoSEQ multiplex PCR; TCRdb stores in-frame clones only, minus some. This sample has 39,000 or so clones, with around 82% found just once. The time point was: week 5, during vaccination. Topical imiquimod accompanied each vaccine dose, which consisted of 300 ug of mutant IDH1 20-mer peptide. For this clone: Its antigen is still unknown.

The sequence derives from a man between 40 and 49 years old with glioma. Sequenced material: PBMCs, taken from a glioma patient whose treatment included an IDH1 peptide vaccine.

The CDR3 region has the DNA TGTGCCTGGAGCCGAACCGGGACAGGGAATTCACCCCTCCACTTT. Translation gives CAWSRTGTGNSPLHF. V usage is TRBV30 and J usage is TRBJ1-6, with 9 bases matching TRBD1. V lost 3 bases to trimming and J lost 7 bases; unmatched junction nucleotides: 7. The CDR3 has 15 residues. The germline V gene has CDR1 GTSNPN and CDR2 SVGIG (reference sequence).